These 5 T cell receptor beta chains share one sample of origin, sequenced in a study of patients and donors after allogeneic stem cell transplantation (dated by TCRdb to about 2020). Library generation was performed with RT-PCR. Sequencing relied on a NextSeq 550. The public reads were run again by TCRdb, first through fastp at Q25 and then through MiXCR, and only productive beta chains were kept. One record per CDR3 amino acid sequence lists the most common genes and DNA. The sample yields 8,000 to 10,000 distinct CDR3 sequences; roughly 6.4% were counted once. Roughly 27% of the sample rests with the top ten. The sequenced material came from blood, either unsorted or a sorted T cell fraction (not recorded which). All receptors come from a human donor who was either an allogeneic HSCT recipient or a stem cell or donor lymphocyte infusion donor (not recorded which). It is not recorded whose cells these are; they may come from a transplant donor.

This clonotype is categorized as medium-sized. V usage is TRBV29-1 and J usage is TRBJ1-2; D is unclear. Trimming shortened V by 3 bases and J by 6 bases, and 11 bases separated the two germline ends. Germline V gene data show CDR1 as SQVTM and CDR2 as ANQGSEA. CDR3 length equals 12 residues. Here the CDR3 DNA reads TGCAGCGTTGAGGGCGGTGGGAATGGCTACACCTTC. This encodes CSVEGGGNGYTF.

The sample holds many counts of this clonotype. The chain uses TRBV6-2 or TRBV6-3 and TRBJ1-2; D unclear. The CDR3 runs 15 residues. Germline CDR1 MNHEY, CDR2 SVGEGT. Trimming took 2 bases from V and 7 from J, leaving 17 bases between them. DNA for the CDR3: TGTGCCAGCAGTTACAATGGGTCTCCCATTTTTGGCTACACCTTC. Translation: CASSYNGSPIFGYTF.

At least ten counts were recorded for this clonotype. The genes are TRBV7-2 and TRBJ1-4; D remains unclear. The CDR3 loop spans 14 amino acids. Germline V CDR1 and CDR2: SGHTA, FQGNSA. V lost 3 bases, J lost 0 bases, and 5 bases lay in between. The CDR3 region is CASSLSTTNEKLFF. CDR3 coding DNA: TGTGCCAGCAGCTTGAGCACAACTAATGAAAAACTGTTTTTT.

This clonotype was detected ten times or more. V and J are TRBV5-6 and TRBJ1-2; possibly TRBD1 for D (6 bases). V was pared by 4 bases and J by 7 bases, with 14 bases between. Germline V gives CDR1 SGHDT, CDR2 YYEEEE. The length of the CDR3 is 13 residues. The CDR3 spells CASSRQGPGGYTF. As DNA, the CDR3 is TGTGCCAGCAGCCGTCAGGGGCCTGGTGGCTACACCTTC.

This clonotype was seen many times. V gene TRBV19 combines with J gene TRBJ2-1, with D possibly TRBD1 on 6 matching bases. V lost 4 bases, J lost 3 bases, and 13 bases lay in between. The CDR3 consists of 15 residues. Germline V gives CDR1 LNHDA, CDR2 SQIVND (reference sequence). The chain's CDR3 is CASSTIKGVYNEQFF. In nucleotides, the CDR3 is TGTGCCAGTAGTACGATTAAGGGGGTCTACAATGAGCAGTTCTTC.